A selection of T cell receptor beta chains follows, all from one sample in a study of breast tumors, draining lymph nodes, adjacent tissues. In TCRdb, the multiplex PCR reads were re-called with MiXCR into one record per CDR3 protein. Among 120,000 or so distinct CDR3 sequences listed, just under 20% were seen once. Sequenced: axillary lymph node tissue. Every receptor here comes from a female donor with breast cancer. Some clones in this sample may be carry-over from other donors' samples. Each CDR3 is given with its conserved first and last residue. A D gene is named only where the DNA matches it firmly. Clone size is stated in some rows and not others, as once, few, many or a class when expanded.

- TRBJ2-4 TRBD1 TRBV3-1 TGTGCCAGCATGGACAGGGGAAACATTCAGTACTTC CASMDRGNIQYF
many TRBJ1-3 TRBD1 TRBV5-8 TGTGCCAGCAGCTCCGGGACAGGGTATGGAAACACCATATATTTT CASSSGTGYGNTIYF
many TRBJ2-7 - TRBV25-1 TGTGCCAGCAGTGAATTTGGCAGGAGATCCTACGAGCAGTACTTC CASSEFGRRSYEQYF
many TRBJ1-2 - TRBV9 TGTGCCAGCAGCGTAGGGGGCGGAACTATGACCTATGGCTACACCTTC CASSVGGGTMTYGYTF
many TRBJ2-2 - TRBV20-1 TGCAGTGCTAGACGACTCGCCGGGGAGCTGTTTTTT CSARRLAGELFF
many TRBJ1-6 - TRBV20-1 TGCAGTGCTTGGGTTGGGGGGGTCAATTCACCCCTCCACTTT CSAWVGGVNSPLHF
many TRBJ2-3 TRBD2 TRBV7-2 TGTGCCAGCAGCTCTCTAGCGGGGAACGAAGATACGCAGTATTTT CASSSLAGNEDTQYF
many TRBJ2-7 TRBD2 TRBV12-3/TRBV12-4 TGTGCCAGCAGTTTCTCCACTGGCGGGAGGGGGTTGTACGAGCAGTACTTC CASSFSTGGRGLYEQYF
- TRBJ1-3 - TRBV20-1 TGCAGTGTTGACGTTGGGAAGGCTGGAAACACCATATATTTT CSVDVGKAGNTIYF
many TRBJ2-7 TRBD1 TRBV12-3/TRBV12-4 TGTGCCAGCGGCCGGGACAGCCCAAGCCGGTACTTC CASGRDSPSRYF
many TRBJ2-7 - TRBV4-1 TGCGCCAGCAGTCCCGGGAGAATCTACGAGCAGTACTTC CASSPGRIYEQYF
few TRBJ1-6 - TRBV20-1 TGCAGTGCCACGGGGGTTAGTAATAATTCACTCCTCCACTTT CSATGVSNNSLLHF
many TRBJ2-3 TRBD2 TRBV7-3 TGTGCCAGCAGCTTAGGGCTAGCGGGAGCAGCAGATACGCAGTATTTT CASSLGLAGAADTQYF
- TRBJ2-5 - TRBV14 TGTGCCAGCAGCCAAGACGCGGAGACCCAGTACTTC CASSQDAETQYF
many TRBJ2-3 TRBD2 TRBV6-4 TGTGCCAGCAATCAGACTAGCGGGGGCTTCACAGATACGCAGTATTTT CASNQTSGGFTDTQYF
- TRBJ2-1 - TRBV18 TGTGCCAGCAGGGGTCCTTACGGACCGGATAACAATGAGCAGTTCTTC CASRGPYGPDNNEQFF
many TRBJ1-2 TRBD1 TRBV29-1 TGCAGCGTTGAAGGGGTTCAGGGGGGTACGGAAGGCTACACCTTC CSVEGVQGGTEGYTF
many TRBJ2-2 - TRBV2 TGTGCCACGGGGGAGGGGGTAATGACCGGGGAGCTGTTTTTT CATGEGVMTGELFF
many TRBJ2-6 - TRBV20-1 TGCAGTGCTGGGGGCTCTGGGGCCAACGTCCTGACTTTC CSAGGSGANVLTF
few TRBJ1-4 TRBD1 TRBV18 TGTGCCAGCTCACGTACCGGGACAGGGCTCGAAAAACTGTTTTTT CASSRTGTGLEKLFF
many TRBJ2-2 - TRBV2 TGTGCCAGCAGGGCCGGAGAGACCGGGGAGCTGTTTTTT CASRAGETGELFF
many TRBJ2-7 - TRBV20-1 TGCAGTGCGACCCACATCACCGGGACCTACGAGCAGTACTTC CSATHITGTYEQYF
many TRBJ2-1 TRBD2 TRBV6-2/TRBV6-3 TGTGCCACCGGACTAGCGCGTTACAATGAGCAGTTCTTC CATGLARYNEQFF
many TRBJ2-6 - TRBV10-3 TGTGCCATCAGTGAGTCGTTTTGGGGCTCTGGGGCCAACGTCCTGACTTTC CAISESFWGSGANVLTF
many TRBJ2-2 - TRBV7-3 TGTGCCAGCAGCCCTGGAGGAGGGGGATTGTTTTTT CASSPGGGGLFF
- TRBJ2-5 TRBD2 TRBV28 TGTGCCAGCAGTTTTTGGACTAGCGGGACCGCGGGAGAGACCCAGTACTTC CASSFWTSGTAGETQYF
many TRBJ1-2 - TRBV19 TGTGCCAGTAGTATAGTACACGGCAGCGGCTATGGCTACACCTTC CASSIVHGSGYGYTF
many TRBJ1-4 TRBD1 TRBV2 TGTGCCAGCAGCCTAACAGGGGAGGGGGAAAAACTGTTTTTT CASSLTGEGEKLFF
many TRBJ2-1 - TRBV6-4 TGTGCCAGCAGTGACCCACCTGGGAGTGAGCAGTTCTTC CASSDPPGSEQFF
many TRBJ2-7 - TRBV20-1 TGCAGTGCTAACCCCGGACAGGGACTAGTAAACGAGCAGTACTTC CSANPGQGLVNEQYF
few TRBJ2-5 TRBD2 TRBV28 TGTGCCAGCAGTTCACCCGGGACTAGCGGGAGGGCCCAAGAGACCCAGTACTTC CASSSPGTSGRAQETQYF
many TRBJ2-3 TRBD2 TRBV2 TGTGCCAGCAGCGGGACTAGCGGGGGGGTCAGCACAGATACGCAGTATTTT CASSGTSGGVSTDTQYF
many TRBJ2-2 - TRBV7-7 TGTGCTAGCAGTCGGGTCATAAACACCGGGGAGCTGTTTTTT CASSRVINTGELFF
many TRBJ2-4 TRBD1 TRBV20-1 TGCAGTGCTGCAAGGGACAGCCCAAACATTCAGTACTTC CSAARDSPNIQYF
many TRBJ2-3 - TRBV6-4 TGTGCCAGCAGGATGGGGGCAGGGTCAGATACGCAGTATTTT CASRMGAGSDTQYF
many TRBJ2-7 TRBD2 TRBV12-3/TRBV12-4 TGTGCCAGCAGGAGAGGGACTAGCCCAGAGCAGTACTTC CASRRGTSPEQYF
many TRBJ2-5 - TRBV5-8 TGTGCCAGCAGCTTGGGGGACCGATCGGTTGAGACCCAGTACTTC CASSLGDRSVETQYF
many TRBJ2-1 TRBD2 TRBV6-2/TRBV6-3 TGTGCCAGCAGTTTGGGTACAAAAGCGGGAGTTATTTATGAGCAGTTCTTC CASSLGTKAGVIYEQFF
many TRBJ2-1 - TRBV9 TGTGCCAGCAGCGTAGAGGCGGCACCGCCCTACAATGAGCAGTTCTTC CASSVEAAPPYNEQFF
many TRBJ2-5 TRBD2 TRBV20-1 TGCAGTGCTACGCGGGGGGGCTCCCAAGAGACCCAGTACTTC CSATRGGSQETQYF
few TRBJ2-4 - TRBV7-2 TGTGCCAGCAGCCCCCGACGGCTAGCCAAAAACATTCAGTACTTC CASSPRRLAKNIQYF
many TRBJ2-7 - TRBV5-8 TGTGCCAGCAGCTTGTTACCCTCCTACGAGCAGTACTTC CASSLLPSYEQYF
many TRBJ2-7 - TRBV5-8 TGTGCCAGCAGCTTGATCGGGGAGTCGTTCGAGCAGTACTTC CASSLIGESFEQYF